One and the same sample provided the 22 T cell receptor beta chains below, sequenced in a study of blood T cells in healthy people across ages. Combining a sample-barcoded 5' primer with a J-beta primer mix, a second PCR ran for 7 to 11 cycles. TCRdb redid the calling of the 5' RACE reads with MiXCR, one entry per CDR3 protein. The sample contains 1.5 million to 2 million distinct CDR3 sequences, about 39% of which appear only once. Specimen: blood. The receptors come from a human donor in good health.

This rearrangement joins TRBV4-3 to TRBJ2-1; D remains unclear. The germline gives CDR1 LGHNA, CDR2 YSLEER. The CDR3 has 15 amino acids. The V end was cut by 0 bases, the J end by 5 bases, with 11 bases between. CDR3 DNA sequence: TGCGCCAGCAGCCAAGATTATTACCTTGACAATGAGCAGTTCTTC. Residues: CASSQDYYLDNEQFF.

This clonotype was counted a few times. The CDR3, as DNA: TGCAGTGCCTCCATGGGGGGGGCTGACTACAATGAGCAGTTCTTC. Its protein product is CSASMGGADYNEQFF. The chain is built from TRBV20-1 and TRBJ2-1, with D tentatively TRBD2 (7 bases). Germline loops: CDR1 DFQATT, CDR2 SNEGSKA (reference sequence). The CDR3 is 15 residues long. V lost 6 bases, J lost 3 bases, and 18 bases lay in between.

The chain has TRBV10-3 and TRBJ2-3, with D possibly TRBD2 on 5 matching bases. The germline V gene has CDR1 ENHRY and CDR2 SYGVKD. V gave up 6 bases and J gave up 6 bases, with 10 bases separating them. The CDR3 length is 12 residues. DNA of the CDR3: TGTGCCATCAGGGGAGTGGAGGATACGCAGTATTTT. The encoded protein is CAIRGVEDTQYF.

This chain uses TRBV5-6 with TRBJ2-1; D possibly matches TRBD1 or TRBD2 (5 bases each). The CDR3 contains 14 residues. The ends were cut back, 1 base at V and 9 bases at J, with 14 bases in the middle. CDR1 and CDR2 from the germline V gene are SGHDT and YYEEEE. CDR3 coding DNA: TGTGCCAGCAGCTTGTGGGCAGCTGGGGGTGAGCAGTTCTTC. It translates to CASSLWAAGGEQFF.

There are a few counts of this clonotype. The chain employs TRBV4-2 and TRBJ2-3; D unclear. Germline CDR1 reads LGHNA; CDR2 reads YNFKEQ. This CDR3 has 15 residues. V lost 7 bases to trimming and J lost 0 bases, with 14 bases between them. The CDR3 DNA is TGTGCCAGCACCACACGACCCTTTAGCACAGATACGCAGTATTTT. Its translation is CASTTRPFSTDTQYF.

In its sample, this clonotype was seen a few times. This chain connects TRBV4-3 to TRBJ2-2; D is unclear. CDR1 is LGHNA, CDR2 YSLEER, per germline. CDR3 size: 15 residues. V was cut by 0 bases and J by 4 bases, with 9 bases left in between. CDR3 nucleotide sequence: TGCGCCAGCAGCCAAGATACATGGATCACCGGGGAGCTGTTTTTT. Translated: CASSQDTWITGELFF.

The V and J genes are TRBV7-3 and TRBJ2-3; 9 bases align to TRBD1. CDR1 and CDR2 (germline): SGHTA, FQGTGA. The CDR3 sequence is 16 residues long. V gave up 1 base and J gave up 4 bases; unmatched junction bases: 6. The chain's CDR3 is CASSLKRTGAADTQYF. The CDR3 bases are TGTGCCAGCAGCTTAAAACGGACAGGGGCGGCAGATACGCAGTATTTT.

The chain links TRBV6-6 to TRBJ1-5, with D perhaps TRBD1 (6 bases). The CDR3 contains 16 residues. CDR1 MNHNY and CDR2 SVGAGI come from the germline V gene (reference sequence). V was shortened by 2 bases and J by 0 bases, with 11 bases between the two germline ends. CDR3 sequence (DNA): TGTGCCAGCAGTTACCCAGAGGGGGATAGCAATCAGCCCCAGCATTTT. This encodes CASSYPEGDSNQPQHF.

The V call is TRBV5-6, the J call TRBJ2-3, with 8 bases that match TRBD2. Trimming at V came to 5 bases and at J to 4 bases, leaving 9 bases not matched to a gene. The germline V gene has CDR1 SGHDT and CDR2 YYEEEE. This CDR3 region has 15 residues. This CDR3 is CASSFIGGAADTQYF. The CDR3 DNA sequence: TGTGCCAGCAGTTTCATCGGGGGGGCCGCAGATACGCAGTATTTT.

In DNA form, the CDR3 reads TGCGCCAGCAGCCCATCACCCGGACAGGGATGGTATGGCTACACCTTC. Translating it yields CASSPSPGQGWYGYTF. The rearrangement uses TRBV4-3 and TRBJ1-2, with TRBD1 matching 8 bases. The CDR3 runs 16 residues. V lost 4 bases, J lost 5 bases, and 12 bases stayed unmatched. Germline assignment: CDR1 LGHNA and CDR2 YSLEER.

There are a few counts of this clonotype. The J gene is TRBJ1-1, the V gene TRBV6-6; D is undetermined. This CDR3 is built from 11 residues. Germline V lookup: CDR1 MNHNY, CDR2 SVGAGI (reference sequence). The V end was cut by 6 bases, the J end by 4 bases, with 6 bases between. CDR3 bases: TGTGCCAGCAGAGCTATCACTGAAGCTTTCTTT. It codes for CASRAITEAFF.

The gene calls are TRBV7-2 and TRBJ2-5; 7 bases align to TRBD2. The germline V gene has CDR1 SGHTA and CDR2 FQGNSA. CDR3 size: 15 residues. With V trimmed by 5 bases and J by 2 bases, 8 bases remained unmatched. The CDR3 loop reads CASSRSGTTQETQYF. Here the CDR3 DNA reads TGTGCCAGCAGCCGTTCCGGGACTACTCAAGAGACCCAGTACTTC.

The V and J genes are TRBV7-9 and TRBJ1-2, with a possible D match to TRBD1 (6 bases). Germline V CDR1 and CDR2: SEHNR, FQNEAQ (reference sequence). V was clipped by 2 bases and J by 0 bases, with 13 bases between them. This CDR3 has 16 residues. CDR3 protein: CASSLIQGRTNYGYTF. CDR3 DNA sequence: TGTGCCAGCAGCTTAATACAGGGAAGGACTAACTATGGCTACACCTTC.

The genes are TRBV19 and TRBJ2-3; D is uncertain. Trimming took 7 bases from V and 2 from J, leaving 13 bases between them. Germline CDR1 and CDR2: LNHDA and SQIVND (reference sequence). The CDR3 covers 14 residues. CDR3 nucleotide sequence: TGTGCCAGTAAGGTGAACTTCCTCACAGATACGCAGTATTTT. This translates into CASKVNFLTDTQYF.

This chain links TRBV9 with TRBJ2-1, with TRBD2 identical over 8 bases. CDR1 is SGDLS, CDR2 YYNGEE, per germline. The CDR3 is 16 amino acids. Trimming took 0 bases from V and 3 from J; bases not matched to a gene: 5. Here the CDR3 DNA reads TGTGCCAGCAGCGTAGTTGGCGGGGGGTACTACAATGAGCAGTTCTTC. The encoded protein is CASSVVGGGYYNEQFF.

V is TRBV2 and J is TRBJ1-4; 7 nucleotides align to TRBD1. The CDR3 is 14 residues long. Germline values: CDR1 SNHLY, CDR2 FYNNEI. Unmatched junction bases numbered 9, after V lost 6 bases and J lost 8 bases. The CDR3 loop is CASRQRGPEEKLFF. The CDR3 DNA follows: TGTGCCAGCAGGCAAAGGGGGCCTGAAGAAAAACTGTTTTTT.

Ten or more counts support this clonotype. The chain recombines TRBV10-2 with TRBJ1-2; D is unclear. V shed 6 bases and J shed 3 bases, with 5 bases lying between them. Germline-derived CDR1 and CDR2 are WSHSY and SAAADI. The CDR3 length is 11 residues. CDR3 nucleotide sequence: TGCGCCAGCAGACTGGACTATGGCTACACCTTC. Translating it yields CASRLDYGYTF.

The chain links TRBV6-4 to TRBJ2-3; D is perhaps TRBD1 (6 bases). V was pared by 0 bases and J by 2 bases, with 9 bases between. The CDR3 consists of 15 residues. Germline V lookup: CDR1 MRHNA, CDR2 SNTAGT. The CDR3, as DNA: TGTGCCAGCAGTGACTCCAGGGGACCCACAGATACGCAGTATTTT. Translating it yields CASSDSRGPTDTQYF.

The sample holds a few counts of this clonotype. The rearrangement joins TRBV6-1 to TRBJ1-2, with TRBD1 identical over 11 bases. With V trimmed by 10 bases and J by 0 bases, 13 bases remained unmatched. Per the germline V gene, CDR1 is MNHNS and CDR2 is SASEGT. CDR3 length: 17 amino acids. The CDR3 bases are TGTGCCATGCATCGAATGGACAGGGGGCATCCTAACTATGGCTACACCTTC. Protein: CAMHRMDRGHPNYGYTF.

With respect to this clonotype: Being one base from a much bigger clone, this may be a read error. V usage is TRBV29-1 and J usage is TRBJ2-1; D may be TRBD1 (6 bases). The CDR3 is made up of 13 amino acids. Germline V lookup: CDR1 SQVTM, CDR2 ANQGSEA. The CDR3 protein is CGVALYTGSEQFF. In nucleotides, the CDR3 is TGCGGCGTTGCATTATATACAGGGTCTGAGCAGTTCTTC.

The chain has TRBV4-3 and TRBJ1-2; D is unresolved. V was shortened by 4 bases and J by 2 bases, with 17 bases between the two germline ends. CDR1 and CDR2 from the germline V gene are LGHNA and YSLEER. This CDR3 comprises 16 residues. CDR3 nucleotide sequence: TGCGCCAGCAGCCTCACCACTCACCCCAGAAACTATGGCTACACCTTC. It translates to CASSLTTHPRNYGYTF.

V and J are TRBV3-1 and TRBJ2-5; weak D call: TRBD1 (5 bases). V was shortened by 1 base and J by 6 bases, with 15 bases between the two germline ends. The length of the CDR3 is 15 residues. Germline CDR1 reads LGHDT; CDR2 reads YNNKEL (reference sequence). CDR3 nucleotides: TGTGCCAGCAGCCAAGCTTCCCAGGGTTTGAAGACCCAGTACTTC. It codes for CASSQASQGLKTQYF.